One sample yielded the 18 T cell receptor beta chains listed below, sequenced in a study of radiation and T cells in renal cell carcinoma. The protocol was immunoSEQ multiplex PCR, while the TCRdb copy is restricted to in-frame clones and leaves out a portion. The repertoire consists of 140,000 to 150,000 clones, with about 87% occurring once and the leading ten covering roughly 4.1%. The time point denotes: baseline pretreatment blood. As to treatment: 15 Gy SBRT to primary tumor, nephrectomy 4 weeks later. The sequences come from blood, collected from a patient whose treatment included radiotherapy and nephrectomy. The source is a woman in her 70s with renal cell carcinoma.

This sequence joins TRBV19 and TRBJ2-3; no firm D call. Germline CDR1 and CDR2: LNHDA and SQIVND (reference sequence). The V end was cut by 3 bases, the J end by 5 bases, with 6 bases between. This CDR3 contains 12 residues. CDR3 bases: TGTGCCAGTAGTATTGGCAAAGATACGCAGTATTTT. Its translation is CASSIGKDTQYF.

The chain links TRBV18 to TRBJ1-5, with 7 bases aligning to TRBD1. CDR1 is KGHSH and CDR2 is LQKENI in the germline V gene. This CDR3 contains 14 residues. After removal of 6 bases from V and 3 bases from J, the junction contained 5 bases not matched to a gene. The CDR3 loop reads CASSRGGHNQPQHF. CDR3 nucleotide sequence: TGTGCCAGCTCCAGGGGGGGTCACAATCAGCCCCAGCATTTT.

The rearrangement uses TRBV9 and TRBJ2-1; D uncertain. The germline V and J ends were trimmed by 4 bases and 0 bases, with 23 bases remaining between them. This CDR3 has 19 residues. Germline V gene data show CDR1 as SGDLS and CDR2 as YYNGEE. The CDR3 bases are TGTGCCAGCAGCCCCCATTCCACGACGGAACCTAGCTCCTACAATGAGCAGTTCTTC. Translating gives CASSPHSTTEPSSYNEQFF.

V usage is TRBV5-1 and J usage is TRBJ1-3; D is uncertain. The germline CDR1 and CDR2 sequences are SGHRS and YFSETQ. The CDR3 is 15 amino acids. Trimming removed 4 bases at V and 1 base at J, with 12 bases between. CDR3 residues: CASSPDPTSGNTIYF. The CDR3, as DNA: TGCGCCAGCAGCCCCGACCCCACTTCTGGAAACACCATATATTTT. Looking up the rest from reference TRBV5-1 and TRBJ1-3 gives the full variable domain: KAGVTQTPRYLIKTRGQQVTLSCSPISGHRSVSWYQQTPGQGLQFLFEYFSETQRNKGNFPGRFSGRQFSNSRSEMNVSTLELGDSALYLCASSPDPTSGNTIYFGEGSWLTVV.

The chain is built from TRBV27 and TRBJ2-7; TRBD2 is a possible D gene (5 bases). CDR1 and CDR2 from the germline V gene are MNHEY and SMNVEV (reference sequence). This CDR3 has 15 amino acids. Trimming removed 2 bases from V and 0 bases from J, with 11 bases in between. The CDR3 sequence is CASSLDLASSYEQYF. For the CDR3, the DNA is TGTGCCAGCAGTTTAGATTTAGCGAGCTCCTACGAGCAGTACTTC.

The sample holds one count of this clone. V gene TRBV2 combines with J gene TRBJ2-5; weak D call: TRBD1 (6 bases). The germline V gene has CDR1 SNHLY and CDR2 FYNNEI. V lost 1 base and J 5 bases, leaving 20 bases between the germline ends. The length of the CDR3 is 17 residues. This chain's CDR3 is CASSEEPGALSEETQYF. CDR3 DNA sequence: TGTGCCAGCAGTGAAGAGCCAGGGGCCCTTTCCGAGGAGACCCAGTACTTC.

The chain joins TRBV18 to TRBJ2-3, with 11 bases lining up with TRBD2. Germline V gene data show CDR1 as KGHSH and CDR2 as LQKENI. This CDR3 comprises 17 residues. After removal of 1 base from V and 5 bases from J, the junction contained 8 bases not matched to a gene. The CDR3 is CASSPLAGGQIGDTQYF. CDR3 sequence (DNA): TGTGCCAGCTCACCACTAGCGGGGGGGCAGATCGGAGATACGCAGTATTTT. Full variable domain (outside the CDR3, taken from reference TRBV18 and TRBJ2-3): NAGVMQNPRHLVRRRGQEARLRCSPMKGHSHVYWYRQLPEEGLKFMVYLQKENIIDESGMPKERFSAEFPKEGPSILRIQQVVRGDSAAYFCASSPLAGGQIGDTQYFGPGTRLTVL.

This clone was seen only a few times. The rearrangement uses TRBV30 and TRBJ1-5, with a possible D match to TRBD1 (5 bases). Trimming left V 0 bases short and J 11 bases short, with 14 bases between. Germline values: CDR1 GTSNPN, CDR2 SVGIG (reference sequence). This CDR3 spans 13 amino acids. This CDR3 is CAWSVRTGEAQHF. The CDR3 nucleotides read TGTGCCTGGAGTGTAAGAACAGGAGAAGCCCAGCATTTT.

This rearrangement joins TRBV7-2 to TRBJ2-3; D unclear. Germline loops: CDR1 SGHTA, CDR2 FQGNSA. The CDR3 runs to 11 residues. Between the trimmed V and J ends, which lost 4 bases and 4 bases, there was a span of 3 bases. CDR3 DNA: TGTGCCAGCAGCTCCTCAGATACGCAGTATTTT. Protein product: CASSSSDTQYF. The full variable domain, its missing parts supplied by reference TRBV7-2 and TRBJ2-3, is GAGVSQSPSNKVTEKGKDVELRCDPISGHTALYWYRQSLGQGLEFLIYFQGNSAPDKSGLPSDRFSAERTGGSVSTLTIQRTQQEDSAVYLCASSSSDTQYFGPGTRLTVL.

The chain combines TRBV5-6 with TRBJ1-5, with D maybe TRBD1 (6 bases). This CDR3 has 12 amino acids. Trimming took 0 bases from V and 11 from J, leaving 9 bases between them. Germline CDR1 is SGHDT and CDR2 is YYEEEE. The CDR3 nucleotides read TGTGCCAGCAGCTTGGCCAGGGGTGCCCAGCATTTT. Its protein product is CASSLARGAQHF.

This chain joins TRBV6-6 and TRBJ2-7, with D maybe TRBD1 (5 bases). This CDR3 has 14 residues. V was trimmed by 0 bases and J by 2 bases, leaving 8 bases between them. Germline loops: CDR1 MNHNY, CDR2 SVGAGI (reference sequence). CDR3 region: CASSYSIGAYEQYF. CDR3 coding DNA: TGTGCCAGCAGTTACTCGATAGGGGCCTACGAGCAGTACTTC.

The CDR3 DNA is TGTGCCAGCAGCAACCCAGGTCAGGGGAGGGATGAAAAACTGTTTTTT. Translating gives CASSNPGQGRDEKLFF. This sequence joins TRBV28 and TRBJ1-4, with D possibly being TRBD1 (6 bases). Germline V gene lookup returns CDR1 MDHEN and CDR2 SYDVKM. Trimming cost V 6 bases and J 6 bases, with 20 bases left between them. This CDR3 has 16 residues.

DNA for the CDR3: TGTGCCAGCAGCTTGGAGGACAGGTACCAAGAGACCCAGTACTTC. It translates to CASSLEDRYQETQYF. This chain uses TRBV5-4 with TRBJ2-5, with TRBD1 matching 7 bases. With V trimmed by 0 bases and J by 0 bases, 2 bases remained unmatched. CDR1 and CDR2 (germline): SGHNT, YYREEE (reference sequence). The CDR3 contains 15 residues.

V is TRBV28 and J is TRBJ2-2; 12 bases are shared with TRBD2. The CDR3 totals 16 residues. Germline V gene data show CDR1 as MDHEN and CDR2 as SYDVKM. V trimming: 7 bases; J trimming: 5 bases; junction bases outside the gene matches: 8. The CDR3 coding sequence is TGTGCCAGCAATAGACTACTAGCGGGGGGAACCGGGGAGCTGTTTTTT. Residues: CASNRLLAGGTGELFF.

The rearrangement uses TRBV9 and TRBJ2-1, with D perhaps TRBD1 or TRBD2 (5 bases each). With 2 bases removed from V and 4 bases from J, the gap between germline ends came to 13 bases. This CDR3 region has 15 residues. Germline CDR1 SGDLS, CDR2 YYNGEE. The CDR3 DNA sequence: TGTGCCAGCAGCGTCGGTGGGGGAGCATACAATGAGCAGTTCTTC. This translates into CASSVGGGAYNEQFF. Together with reference TRBV9 and TRBJ2-1, the CDR3 gives the full variable domain: DSGVTQTPKHLITATGQRVTLRCSPRSGDLSVYWYQQSLDQGLQFLIQYYNGEERAKGNILERFSAQQFPDLHSELNLSSLELGDSALYFCASSVGGGAYNEQFFGPGTRLTVL.

J is TRBJ2-1 and V is TRBV4-1; D may match TRBD1 or TRBD2 (5 bases each). Looked up from germline, CDR1 is MGHRA and CDR2 is YSYEKL. The V gene lost 4 bases and the J gene lost 4 bases, with 14 bases spanning the gap. The CDR3 consists of 15 residues. CDR3 coding DNA: TGCGCCAGCAGCCTTCCGGGACGGAGGTACAATGAGCAGTTCTTC. Residues: CASSLPGRRYNEQFF.

The V call is TRBV7-9, the J call TRBJ2-5; 9 positions match TRBD2. Germline V gene lookup returns CDR1 SEHNR and CDR2 FQNEAQ (reference sequence). The CDR3 covers 16 residues. Unmatched junction bases numbered 4, after V lost 0 bases and J lost 2 bases. CDR3: CASSLALAGLQETQYF. The CDR3 bases are TGTGCCAGCAGCTTAGCGCTAGCGGGGCTACAAGAGACCCAGTACTTC.

This clone has just a few counts. The V gene is TRBV30, the J gene TRBJ1-1, with unresolved D. The length of the CDR3 is 13 residues. The germline V gene encodes CDR1 GTSNPN and CDR2 SVGIG (reference sequence). The V and J ends lost 0 bases and 0 bases respectively, with 5 bases between them. The CDR3 region is CAWSVQMNTEAFF. The CDR3, as DNA: TGTGCCTGGAGTGTACAGATGAACACTGAAGCTTTCTTT. Full variable domain (remainder filled in from reference TRBV30 and TRBJ1-1): SQTIHQWPATLVQPVGSPLSLECTVEGTSNPNLYWYRQAAGRGLQLLFYSVGIGQISSEVPQNLSASRPQDRQFILSSKKLLLSDSGFYLCAWSVQMNTEAFFGQGTRLTVV.